The 13 T cell receptor beta chains reported below all come from one sample, sequenced in a study of T-cell reconstitution after alpha-beta-depleted transplantation in children. Unique molecular identifiers were used in preparing the TCRbeta library. MiXCR, applied by TCRdb to the PCR reads, yields one record per CDR3 protein. The sample contains about 200,000 distinct CDR3 sequences, roughly 8.3% of which appear only once. Material: PBMCs, mostly from graft donor cells, obtained 360 days after TCRalphabeta/CD19-depleted stem cell transplant. The receptor source for this set is a male patient between 2 and 10 years old who had a stem cell transplant for acute myeloid leukemia, so the T cells may come from the graft donor.

This clonotype was recorded at least ten times. J is TRBJ2-5 and V is TRBV12-3 or TRBV12-4, with TRBD2 matching over 8 bases. This CDR3 comprises 14 residues. V lost 3 bases and J lost 5; bases outside the gene matches: 5. Written as DNA, the CDR3 is TGTGCCAGCAGTTTGGGACTAGTATCTGAGACCCAGTACTTC. This gives the protein CASSLGLVSETQYF.

This clonotype was detected a few times. This chain uses TRBV20-1 with TRBJ2-5, with 9 nucleotides matching TRBD2. The CDR3 is 13 residues long. Germline V gene data show CDR1 as DFQATT and CDR2 as SNEGSKA (reference sequence). V lost 3 bases, J lost 3 bases, and 2 bases stayed unmatched. CDR3 residues: CSARASGEETQYF. DNA of the CDR3: TGCAGTGCTAGGGCTAGCGGGGAAGAGACCCAGTACTTC.

The table lists this clonotype with a few counts. The rearrangement joins TRBV10-3 to TRBJ2-3; TRBD2 agrees at 7 bases. Germline-derived CDR1 and CDR2 are ENHRY and SYGVKD. Trimming cost V 3 bases and J 2 bases; bases outside gene matches: 2. The CDR3 length is 14 residues. The CDR3 loop reads CAISDGLDTDTQYF. For the CDR3, the DNA is TGTGCCATCAGTGACGGACTAGACACAGATACGCAGTATTTT.

This clonotype was picked up a small number of times. V gene TRBV15 combines with J gene TRBJ2-7; TRBD1 agrees at 10 bases. Germline V gene lookup returns CDR1 LNHNV and CDR2 YYDKDF (reference sequence). V lost 3 bases and J lost 7; bases outside the gene matches: 6. This CDR3 comprises 14 residues. The CDR3 is CATSSRDRGIEQYF. The CDR3 bases are TGTGCCACCAGCAGCCGGGACAGGGGTATAGAGCAGTACTTC.

This clonotype was detected many times. The V and J genes are TRBV7-6 and TRBJ2-5; TRBD1 matches at 9 bases. Trimming removed 7 bases from V and 5 bases from J; junction bases left unmatched: 8. Germline CDR1 reads SGHVS; CDR2 reads FNYEAQ. The CDR3 totals 14 residues. This CDR3 reads CASIPGQGMETQYF. CDR3 nucleotide sequence: TGTGCCAGCATCCCGGGACAGGGAATGGAGACCCAGTACTTC.

This clonotype was detected once. This chain connects TRBV12-3 or TRBV12-4 to TRBJ2-4; D ambiguous. The CDR3 length is 16 residues. V lost 3 bases and J 0 bases, leaving 12 bases between the germline ends. The chain's CDR3 is CASSFFGELAKNIQYF. For the CDR3, the DNA is TGTGCCAGCAGTTTTTTCGGAGAGTTAGCCAAAAACATTCAGTACTTC.

This clonotype has only a few counts. The rearrangement links TRBV29-1 to TRBJ1-1; 11 bases match TRBD1. The V gene end was trimmed by 3 bases and the J gene end by 5 bases; junction bases not matched to a gene: 5. The germline gives CDR1 SQVTM, CDR2 ANQGSEA. The CDR3 contains 14 residues. CDR3 bases: TGCAGCGTTGAGGCGGACAGGGGGCTGACTGAAGCTTTCTTT. Residues: CSVEADRGLTEAFF.

This chain uses TRBV11-2 with TRBJ2-3; 7 bases map to TRBD2. The CDR3 extends over 16 amino acids. The V gene end was trimmed by 5 bases and the J gene end by 3 bases; junction bases not matched to a gene: 11. Germline V gene lookup returns CDR1 SGHAT and CDR2 FQNNGV. In nucleotides, the CDR3 is TGTGCCAGCAGCCCCCGGACTAGTAATGAGACAGATACGCAGTATTTT. Amino acids: CASSPRTSNETDTQYF. The full variable domain, rest sourced from reference TRBV11-2 and TRBJ2-3, is EAGVAQSPRYKIIEKRQSVAFWCNPISGHATLYWYQQILGQGPKLLIQFQNNGVVDDSQLPKDRFSAERLKGVDSTLKIQPAKLEDSAVYLCASSPRTSNETDTQYFGPGTRLTVL.

This clonotype was picked up a small number of times. The chain links TRBV25-1 to TRBJ2-7; D call uncertain. V dropped 8 bases and J dropped 5 bases, with 10 bases sitting between them. The CDR3 sequence is 11 residues long. Germline V gene sequence: CDR1 MGHDK, CDR2 SYGVNS. This chain's CDR3 is CASSVANEQYV. CDR3 bases: TGTGCCAGCTCAGTGGCAAACGAGCAGTACGTC.

This clonotype was counted between two and nine times. This sequence joins TRBV12-3 or TRBV12-4 and TRBJ2-5; 7 nucleotides align to TRBD2. The junction had 8 bases not matched to a gene; V was cut back by 5 bases and J by 2 bases. The CDR3 covers 15 residues. In DNA form, the CDR3 reads TGTGCCAGCAGTGGCGGGAGCTCGGGGCAAGAGACCCAGTACTTC. This translates into CASSGGSSGQETQYF.

V gene TRBV5-1 combines with J gene TRBJ2-7; 9 nucleotides line up with TRBD1. Losses at the gene ends were 4 bases for V and 5 bases for J; bases not matched to a gene: 4. This CDR3 comprises 13 residues. Germline assignment: CDR1 SGHRS and CDR2 YFSETQ. CDR3 loop: CASSRRTGDEQYV. CDR3 bases: TGCGCCAGCAGCCGTAGGACAGGGGACGAGCAGTACGTC.

Comments on this clonotype: A read error may be the cause here, since a much bigger clone is one base away. The chain carries TRBV20-1 and TRBJ2-5, with 7 bases identical to TRBD2. CDR3 size: 16 residues. Germline CDR1 reads DFQATT; CDR2 reads SNEGSKA (reference sequence). The DNA for the CDR3 is TGCTGTGCTAGTAGCTGGGCTAGCGGCCCACGGGAGACCCAGTACTTC. It yields the protein CCASSWASGPRETQYF.

This clonotype was seen many times. The rearrangement joins TRBV7-9 to TRBJ2-3; 9 nucleotides match TRBD2. This CDR3 spans 14 amino acids. V dropped 5 bases and J dropped 13; count of bases not matched to a gene: 13. The germline V gene encodes CDR1 SEHNR and CDR2 FQNEAQ (reference sequence). CDR3 residues: CASSPYGVAGEEYF. The CDR3 coding sequence is TGTGCCAGCAGCCCTTACGGGGTAGCGGGAGAGGAGTATTTT.